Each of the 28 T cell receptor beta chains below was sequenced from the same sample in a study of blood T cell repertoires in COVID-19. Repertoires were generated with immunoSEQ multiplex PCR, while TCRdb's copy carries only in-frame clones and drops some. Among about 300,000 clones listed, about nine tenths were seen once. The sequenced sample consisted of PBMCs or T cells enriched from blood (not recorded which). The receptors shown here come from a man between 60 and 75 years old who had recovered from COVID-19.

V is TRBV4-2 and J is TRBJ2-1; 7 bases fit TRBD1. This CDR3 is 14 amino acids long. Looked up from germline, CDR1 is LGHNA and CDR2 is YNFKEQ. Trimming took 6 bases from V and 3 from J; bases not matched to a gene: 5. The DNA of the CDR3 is TGTGCCAGCAGTCAGGGGGAGATCTACAATGAGCAGTTCTTC. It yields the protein CASSQGEIYNEQFF.

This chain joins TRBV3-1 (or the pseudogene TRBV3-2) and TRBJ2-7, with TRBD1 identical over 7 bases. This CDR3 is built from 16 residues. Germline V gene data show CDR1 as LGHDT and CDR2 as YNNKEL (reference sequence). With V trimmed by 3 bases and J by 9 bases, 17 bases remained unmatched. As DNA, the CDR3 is TGTGCCAGCAGCCACCTAAACAGGGGATCTACGAAGGGGCAGTACTTC. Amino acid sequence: CASSHLNRGSTKGQYF.

CDR3 loop: CASSFQSGYYNEQFF. The CDR3, as DNA: TGTGCCAGCAGTTTTCAATCCGGTTACTACAATGAGCAGTTCTTC. This chain uses TRBV27 with TRBJ2-1; D remains unclear. CDR3 length: 15 residues. Germline values: CDR1 MNHEY, CDR2 SMNVEV (reference sequence). Trimming took off 3 bases at V and 3 bases at J, with 12 bases between the two ends.

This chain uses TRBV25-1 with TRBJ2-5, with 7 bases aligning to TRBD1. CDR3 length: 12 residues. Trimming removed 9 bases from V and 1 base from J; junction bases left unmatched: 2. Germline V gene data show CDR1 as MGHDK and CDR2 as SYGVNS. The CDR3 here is CASNRGQETQYF. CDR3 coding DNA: TGTGCCAGTAACAGGGGCCAAGAGACCCAGTACTTC.

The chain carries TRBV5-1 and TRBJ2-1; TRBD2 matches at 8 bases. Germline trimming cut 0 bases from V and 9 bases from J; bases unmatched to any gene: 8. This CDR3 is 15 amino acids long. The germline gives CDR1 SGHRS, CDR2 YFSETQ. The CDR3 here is CASSLAEAGVGEQFF. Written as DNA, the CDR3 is TGCGCCAGCAGCTTGGCCGAAGCGGGAGTCGGTGAGCAGTTCTTC.

The CDR3 is CASSGGLAGEGEQFF. DNA for the CDR3: TGCGCCAGCAGCGGGGGACTAGCGGGAGAGGGTGAGCAGTTCTTC. The chain employs TRBV5-1 and TRBJ2-1; TRBD2 matches 14 bases. CDR1 and CDR2 (germline): SGHRS, YFSETQ. There are 15 residues in the CDR3. Unmatched junction bases numbered 6, after V lost 4 bases and J lost 9 bases.

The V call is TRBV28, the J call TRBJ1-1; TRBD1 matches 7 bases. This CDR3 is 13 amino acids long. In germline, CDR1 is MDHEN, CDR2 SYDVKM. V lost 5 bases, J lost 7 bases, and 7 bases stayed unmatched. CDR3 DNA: TGTGCCAGCAGTGACGCCGGGACAGTTGAAGCTTTCTTT. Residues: CASSDAGTVEAFF.

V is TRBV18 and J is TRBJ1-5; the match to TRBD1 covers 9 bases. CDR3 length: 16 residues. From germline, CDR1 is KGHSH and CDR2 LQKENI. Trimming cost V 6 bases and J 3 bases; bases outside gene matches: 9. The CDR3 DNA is TGTGCCAGCTCGAGGGACAGGGCCACAATCAATCAGCCCCAGCATTTT. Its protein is CASSRDRATINQPQHF.

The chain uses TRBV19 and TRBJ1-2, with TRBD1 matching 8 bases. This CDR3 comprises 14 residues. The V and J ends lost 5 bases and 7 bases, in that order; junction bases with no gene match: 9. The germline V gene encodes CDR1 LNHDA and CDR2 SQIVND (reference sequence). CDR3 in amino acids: CASSAGTGFFGYTF. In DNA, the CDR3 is TGTGCCAGTAGTGCCGGGACAGGTTTTTTTGGCTACACCTTC.

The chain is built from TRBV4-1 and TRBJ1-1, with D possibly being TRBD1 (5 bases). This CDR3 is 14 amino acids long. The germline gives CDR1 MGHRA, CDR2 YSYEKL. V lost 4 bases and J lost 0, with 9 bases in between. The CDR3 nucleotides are TGCGCCAGCAGCCTGTTGGACATGAACACTGAAGCTTTCTTT. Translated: CASSLLDMNTEAFF.

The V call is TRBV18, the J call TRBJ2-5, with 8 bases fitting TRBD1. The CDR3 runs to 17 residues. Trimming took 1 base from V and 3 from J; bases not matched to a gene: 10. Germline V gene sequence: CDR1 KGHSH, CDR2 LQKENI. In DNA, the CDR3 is TGTGCCAGCTCACCACTCATTGGACAGGGAAACGAAGAGACCCAGTACTTC. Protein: CASSPLIGQGNEETQYF.

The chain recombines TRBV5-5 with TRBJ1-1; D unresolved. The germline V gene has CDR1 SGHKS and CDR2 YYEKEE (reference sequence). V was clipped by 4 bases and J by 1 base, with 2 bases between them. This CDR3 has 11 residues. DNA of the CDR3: TGTGCCAGCAGCCGGAACACTGAAGCTTTCTTT. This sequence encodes CASSRNTEAFF.

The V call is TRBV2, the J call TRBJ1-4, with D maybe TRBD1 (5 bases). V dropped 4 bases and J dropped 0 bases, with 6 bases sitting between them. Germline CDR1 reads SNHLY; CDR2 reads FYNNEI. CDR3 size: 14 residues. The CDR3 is CASSAGTTNEKLFF. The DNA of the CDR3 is TGTGCCAGCAGTGCAGGGACAACTAATGAAAAACTGTTTTTT.

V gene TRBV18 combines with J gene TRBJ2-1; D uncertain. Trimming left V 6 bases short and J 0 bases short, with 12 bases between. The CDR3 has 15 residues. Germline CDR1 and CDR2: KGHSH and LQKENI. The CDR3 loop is CASSLLEISYNEQFF. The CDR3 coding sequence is TGTGCCAGCTCCCTTCTAGAGATCTCCTACAATGAGCAGTTCTTC.

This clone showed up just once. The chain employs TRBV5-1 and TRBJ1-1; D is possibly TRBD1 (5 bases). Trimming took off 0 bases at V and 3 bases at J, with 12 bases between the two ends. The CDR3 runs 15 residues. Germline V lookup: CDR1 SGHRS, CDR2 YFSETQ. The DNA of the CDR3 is TGCGCCAGCAGCTTGGAACCGGGGGAGTACACTGAAGCTTTCTTT. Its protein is CASSLEPGEYTEAFF.

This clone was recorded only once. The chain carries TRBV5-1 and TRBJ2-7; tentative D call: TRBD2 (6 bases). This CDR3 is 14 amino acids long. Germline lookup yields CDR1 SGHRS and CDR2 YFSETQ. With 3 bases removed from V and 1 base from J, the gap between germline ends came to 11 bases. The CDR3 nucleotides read TGCGCCAGCAGCTCCCGGGACTCTTCCTACGAGCAGTACTTC. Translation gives CASSSRDSSYEQYF. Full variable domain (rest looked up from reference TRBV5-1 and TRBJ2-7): KAGVTQTPRYLIKTRGQQVTLSCSPISGHRSVSWYQQTPGQGLQFLFEYFSETQRNKGNFPGRFSGRQFSNSRSEMNVSTLELGDSALYLCASSSRDSSYEQYFGPGTRLTVT.

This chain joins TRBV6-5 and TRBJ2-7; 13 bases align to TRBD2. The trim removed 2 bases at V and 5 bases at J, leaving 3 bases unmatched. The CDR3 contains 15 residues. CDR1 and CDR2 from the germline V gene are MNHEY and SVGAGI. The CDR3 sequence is CASSYGLAGEHEQYF. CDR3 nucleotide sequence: TGTGCCAGCAGTTACGGACTAGCGGGAGAACACGAGCAGTACTTC.

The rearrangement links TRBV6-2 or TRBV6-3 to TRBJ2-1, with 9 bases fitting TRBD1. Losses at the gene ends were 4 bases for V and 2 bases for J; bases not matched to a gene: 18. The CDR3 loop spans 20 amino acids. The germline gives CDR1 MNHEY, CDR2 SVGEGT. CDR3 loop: CASSFTGGGKVAGTYNEQFF. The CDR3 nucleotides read TGTGCCAGCAGTTTTACAGGGGGCGGTAAGGTAGCGGGCACCTACAATGAGCAGTTCTTC.

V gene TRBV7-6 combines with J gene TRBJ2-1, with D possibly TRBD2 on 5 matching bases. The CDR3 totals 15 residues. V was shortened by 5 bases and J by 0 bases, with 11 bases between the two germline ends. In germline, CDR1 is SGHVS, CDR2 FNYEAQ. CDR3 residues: CASSTRVGSYNEQFF. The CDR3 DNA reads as TGTGCCAGCAGCACGAGGGTGGGCTCCTACAATGAGCAGTTCTTC.

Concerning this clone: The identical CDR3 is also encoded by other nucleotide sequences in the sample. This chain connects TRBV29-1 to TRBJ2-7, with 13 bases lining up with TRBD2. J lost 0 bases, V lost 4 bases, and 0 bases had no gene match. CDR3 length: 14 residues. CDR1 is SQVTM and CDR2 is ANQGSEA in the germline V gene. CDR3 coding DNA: TGCAGCGTTGGACTAGCGGGAGGCTCCTACGAGCAGTACTTC. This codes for CSVGLAGGSYEQYF.

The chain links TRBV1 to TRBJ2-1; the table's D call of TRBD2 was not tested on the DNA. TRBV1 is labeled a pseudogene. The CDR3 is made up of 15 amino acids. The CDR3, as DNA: TGCACCAGCAGCTCTGCGGGAGAGGCCTACAATGAGCAGTTCTTC. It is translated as CTSSSAGEAYNEQFF.

For the CDR3, the DNA is TGTGCCAGCAGTGAGGAAGGACCGTCGCCTCTTCGGGGGCTGTTTTTT. Translated, it gives CASSEEGPSPLRGLFF. The rearrangement uses TRBV6-1 and TRBJ2-2; perhaps TRBD2 as D (5 bases). CDR3 size: 16 residues. V lost 3 bases and J 13 bases, leaving 24 bases between the germline ends. Germline assignment: CDR1 MNHNS and CDR2 SASEGT.

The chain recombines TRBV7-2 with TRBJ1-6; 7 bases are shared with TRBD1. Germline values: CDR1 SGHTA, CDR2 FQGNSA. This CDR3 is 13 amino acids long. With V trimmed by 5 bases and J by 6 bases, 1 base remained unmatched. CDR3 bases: TGTGCCAGCAGCCGGGACAGTAATTCACCCCTCCACTTT. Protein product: CASSRDSNSPLHF.

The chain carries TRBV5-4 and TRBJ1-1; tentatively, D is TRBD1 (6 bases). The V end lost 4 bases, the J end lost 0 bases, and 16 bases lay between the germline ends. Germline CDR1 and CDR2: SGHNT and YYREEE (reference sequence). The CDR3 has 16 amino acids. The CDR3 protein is CASSLGTPSMNTEAFF. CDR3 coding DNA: TGTGCCAGCAGCCTAGGGACACCAAGCATGAACACTGAAGCTTTCTTT.

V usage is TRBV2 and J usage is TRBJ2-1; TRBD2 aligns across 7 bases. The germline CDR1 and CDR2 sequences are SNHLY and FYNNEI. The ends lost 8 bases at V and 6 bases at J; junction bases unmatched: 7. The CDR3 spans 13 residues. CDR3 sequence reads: CASLSGRVNEQFF. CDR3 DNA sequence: TGTGCCAGCCTTTCAGGGAGGGTCAATGAGCAGTTCTTC.

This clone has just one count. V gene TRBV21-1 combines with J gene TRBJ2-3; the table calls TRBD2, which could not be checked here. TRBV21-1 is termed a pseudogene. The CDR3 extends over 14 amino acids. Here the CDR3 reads CASPNGSDTDTQYF. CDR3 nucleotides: TGTGCCAGCCCAAACGGGAGCGATACAGATACGCAGTATTTT.

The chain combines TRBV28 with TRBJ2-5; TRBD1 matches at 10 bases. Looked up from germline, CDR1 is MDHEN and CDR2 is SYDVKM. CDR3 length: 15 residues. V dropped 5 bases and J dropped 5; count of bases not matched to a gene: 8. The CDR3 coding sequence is TGTGCCAGCAGTCCGGACAGGGGGAATGGGGAGACCCAGTACTTC. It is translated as CASSPDRGNGETQYF. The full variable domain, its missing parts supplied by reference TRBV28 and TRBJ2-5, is DVKVTQSSRYLVKRTGEKVFLECVQDMDHENMFWYRQDPGLGLRLIYFSYDVKMKEKGDIPEGYSVSREKKERFSLILESASTNQTSMYLCASSPDRGNGETQYFGPGTRLLVL.

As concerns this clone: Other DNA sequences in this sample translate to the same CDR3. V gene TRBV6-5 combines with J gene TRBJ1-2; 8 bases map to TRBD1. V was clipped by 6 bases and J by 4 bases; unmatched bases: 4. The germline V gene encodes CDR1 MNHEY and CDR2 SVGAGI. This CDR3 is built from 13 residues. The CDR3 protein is CASSRGQGYGYTF. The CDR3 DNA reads TGTGCCAGCAGCCGTGGACAGGGCTATGGCTACACCTTC.